The present entry profiles one T cell receptor beta chain with its context. The antigen remains undetermined. V was clipped by 10 bases and J by 12 bases, with 16 bases between them. CDR1 SEHNR and CDR2 FQNEAQ come from the germline V gene (reference sequence). This CDR3 spans 11 amino acids. The data originate from a study of CD8+CD57+ T cells in acquired aplastic anemia. Overall study: Quantities of DNA derived from sorted CD4+ and CD8+ cells averaged around 3 ug. Healthy donors yielded some 10 million CD4+ cell reads on average. Broader study findings: It was found that roughly 29 CD8+ CDR3 sequences were shared between patients and controls.

The template for TCR beta VDJ and CDR3 sequence profiling was genomic DNA. TCRdb passed the reads through MiXCR, listing each CDR3 protein once. The repertoire holds roughly 190,000 distinct CDR3 sequences, less than 65% seen once, with about 16% in the top ten. The receptor was isolated from a human donor in good health, serving as a control. The sequenced material came from sorted CD4+, CD8+, or CD8+CD57+ T cells (not recorded which) from PBMCs. The chain combines TRBV7-9 with TRBJ2-1; D is possibly TRBD1 or TRBD2 (5 bases each). The chain's CDR3 is CAIRGQGRQFF. DNA of the CDR3: TGTGCCATACGTGGTCAGGGACGGCAGTTCTTC.